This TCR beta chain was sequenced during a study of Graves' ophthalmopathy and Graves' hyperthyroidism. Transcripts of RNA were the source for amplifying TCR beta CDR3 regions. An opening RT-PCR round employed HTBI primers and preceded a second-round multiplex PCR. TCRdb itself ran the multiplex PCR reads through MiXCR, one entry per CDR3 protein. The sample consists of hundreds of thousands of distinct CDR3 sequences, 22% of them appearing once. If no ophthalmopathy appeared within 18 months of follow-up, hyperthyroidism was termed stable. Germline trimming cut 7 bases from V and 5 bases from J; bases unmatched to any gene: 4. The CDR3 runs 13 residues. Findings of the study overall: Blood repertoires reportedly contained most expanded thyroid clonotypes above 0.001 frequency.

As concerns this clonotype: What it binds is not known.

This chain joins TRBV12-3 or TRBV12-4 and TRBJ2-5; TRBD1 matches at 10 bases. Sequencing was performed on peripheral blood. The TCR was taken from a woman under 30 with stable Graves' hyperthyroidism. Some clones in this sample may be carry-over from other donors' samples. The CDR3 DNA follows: TGTGCCAGCAAGACAGGGGGCGAGGAGACCCAGTACTTC. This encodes CASKTGGEETQYF.